Reported below is one TCR beta chain. Its cognate antigen is unknown. Naive CD8 cells were CD45RO-negative, positively selected for CCR7, excluding terminally differentiated effector memory CD45RA+ cells. The donors were all Caucasian adults (living in Nashville, Tennessee). CDR3 length equals 18 residues. Germline V gives CDR1 SEHNR, CDR2 FQNEAQ (reference sequence). V was clipped by 5 bases and J by 6 bases, with 25 bases between them. The data were taken from a study of shared clonotypes between healthy human individuals. Findings and caveats of the study: Clonotype sharing across donors was expected to vary with sequencing depth.

TCRdb's copy holds only in-frame clones and misses some; the assay was immunoSEQ multiplex PCR. The sample has some 2,100,000 clones, more than 85% seen once. Sample: naive CD8+ T cells from PBMCs. The chain employs TRBV7-9 and TRBJ2-2, with D perhaps matching TRBD2 (7 bases). The clonotype originates from a man between 18 and 35 years old in good health. Some clones in this sample may be carry-over from other donors' samples. As DNA, the CDR3 is TGTGCCAGCAGCACTTCCCTTGTCACAGGGAGGGGTGCCGGGGAGCTGTTTTTT. Its translation is CASSTSLVTGRGAGELFF.